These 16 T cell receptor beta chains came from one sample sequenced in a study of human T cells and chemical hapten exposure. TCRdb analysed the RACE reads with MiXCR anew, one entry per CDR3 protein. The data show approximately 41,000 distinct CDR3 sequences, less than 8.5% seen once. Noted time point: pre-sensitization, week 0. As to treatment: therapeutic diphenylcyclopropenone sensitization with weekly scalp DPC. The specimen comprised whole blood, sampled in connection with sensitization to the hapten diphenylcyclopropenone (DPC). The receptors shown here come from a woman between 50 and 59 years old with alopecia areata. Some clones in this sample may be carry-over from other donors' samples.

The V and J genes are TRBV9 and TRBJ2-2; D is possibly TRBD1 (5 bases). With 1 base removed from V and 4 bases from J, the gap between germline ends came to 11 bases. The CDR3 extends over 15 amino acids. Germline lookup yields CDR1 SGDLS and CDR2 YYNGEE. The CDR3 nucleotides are TGTGCCAGCAGCGTAATCCAGGGATCCACCGGGGAGCTGTTTTTT. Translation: CASSVIQGSTGELFF.

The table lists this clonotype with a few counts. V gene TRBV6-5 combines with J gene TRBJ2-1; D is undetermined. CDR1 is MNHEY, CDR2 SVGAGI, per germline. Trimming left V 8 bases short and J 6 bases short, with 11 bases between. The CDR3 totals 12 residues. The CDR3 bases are TGTGCCAGCGGCAAAGGTGGCAATGAGCAGTTCTTC. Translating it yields CASGKGGNEQFF.

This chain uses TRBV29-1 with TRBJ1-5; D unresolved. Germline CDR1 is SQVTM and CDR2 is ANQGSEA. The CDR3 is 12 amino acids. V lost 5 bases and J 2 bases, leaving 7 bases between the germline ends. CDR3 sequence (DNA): TGCAGCGTTTCCGGGGGCAATCAGCCCCAGCATTTT. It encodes CSVSGGNQPQHF. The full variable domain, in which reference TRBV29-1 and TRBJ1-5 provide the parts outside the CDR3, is SAVISQKPSRDICQRGTSLTIQCQVDSQVTMMFWYRQQPGQSLTLIATANQGSEATYESGFVIDKFPISRPNLTFSTLTVSNMSPEDSSIYLCSVSGGNQPQHFGDGTRLSIL.

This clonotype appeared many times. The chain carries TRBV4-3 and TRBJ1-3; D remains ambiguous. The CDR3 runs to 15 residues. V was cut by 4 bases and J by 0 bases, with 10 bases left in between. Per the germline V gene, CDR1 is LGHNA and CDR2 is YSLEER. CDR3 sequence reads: CASSRDRASGNTIYF. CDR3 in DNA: TGCGCCAGCAGCCGGGATCGGGCCTCTGGAAACACCATATATTTT.

The CDR3 bases are TGCAGTGCTAGAAGGGACAATTTCCAGGGCGATGAGCAGTTCTTC. The encoded protein is CSARRDNFQGDEQFF. The chain employs TRBV20-1 and TRBJ2-1, with a weak D call TRBD1 (6 bases). The length of the CDR3 is 15 residues. Between the trimmed V and J ends, which lost 2 bases and 8 bases, there was a span of 19 bases. The V gene's germline CDR1 is DFQATT and CDR2 SNEGSKA (reference sequence).

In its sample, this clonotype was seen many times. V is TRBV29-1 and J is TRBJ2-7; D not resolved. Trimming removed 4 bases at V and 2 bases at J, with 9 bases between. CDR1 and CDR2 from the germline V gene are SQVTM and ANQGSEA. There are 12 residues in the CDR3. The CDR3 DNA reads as TGCAGCGTTGGACTCCTCCCCTACGAGCAGTACTTC. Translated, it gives CSVGLLPYEQYF.

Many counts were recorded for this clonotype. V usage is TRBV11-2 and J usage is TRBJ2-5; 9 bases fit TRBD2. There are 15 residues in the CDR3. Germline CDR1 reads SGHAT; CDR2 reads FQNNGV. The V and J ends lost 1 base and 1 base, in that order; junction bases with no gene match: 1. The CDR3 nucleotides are TGTGCCAGCAGCTTAGGACTAGCGGCCCAAGAGACCCAGTACTTC. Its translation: CASSLGLAAQETQYF.

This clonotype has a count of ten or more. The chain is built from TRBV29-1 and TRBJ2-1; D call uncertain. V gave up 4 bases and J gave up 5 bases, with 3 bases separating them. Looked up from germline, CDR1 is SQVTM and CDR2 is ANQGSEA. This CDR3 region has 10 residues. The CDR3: CSVGDNEQFF. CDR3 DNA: TGCAGCGTTGGAGACAATGAGCAGTTCTTC.

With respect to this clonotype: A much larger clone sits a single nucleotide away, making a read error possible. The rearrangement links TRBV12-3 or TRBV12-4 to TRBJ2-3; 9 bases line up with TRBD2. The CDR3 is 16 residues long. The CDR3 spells CASRPRLAAPLGTRYF. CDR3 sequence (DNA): TGTGCCAGCAGGCCAAGACTAGCGGCCCCTCTTGGTACGCGGTATTTT.

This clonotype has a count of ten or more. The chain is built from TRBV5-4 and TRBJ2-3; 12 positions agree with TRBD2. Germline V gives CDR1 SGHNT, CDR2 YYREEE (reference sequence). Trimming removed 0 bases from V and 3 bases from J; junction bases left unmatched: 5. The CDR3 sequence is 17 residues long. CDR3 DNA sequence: TGTGCCAGCAGCTTGGGGGTGACTAGCGGGAGAACAGATACGCAGTATTTT. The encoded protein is CASSLGVTSGRTDTQYF. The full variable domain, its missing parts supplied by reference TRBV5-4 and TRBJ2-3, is ETGVTQSPTHLIKTRGQQVTLRCSSQSGHNTVSWYQQALGQGPQFIFQYYREEENGRGNFPPRFSGLQFPNYSSELNVNALELDDSALYLCASSLGVTSGRTDTQYFGPGTRLTVL.

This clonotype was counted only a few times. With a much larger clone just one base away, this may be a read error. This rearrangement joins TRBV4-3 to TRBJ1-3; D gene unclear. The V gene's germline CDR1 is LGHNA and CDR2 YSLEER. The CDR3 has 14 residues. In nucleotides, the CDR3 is TGCGTCAGCAGCCAAGATGTCACCGAAAACACCATATATTTT. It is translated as CVSSQDVTENTIYF.

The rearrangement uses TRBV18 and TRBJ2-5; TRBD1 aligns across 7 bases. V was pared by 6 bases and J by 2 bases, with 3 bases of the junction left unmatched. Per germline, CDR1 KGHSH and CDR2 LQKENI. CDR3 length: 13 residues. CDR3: CASSPTGQETQYF. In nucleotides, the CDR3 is TGTGCCAGCTCCCCGACAGGGCAAGAGACCCAGTACTTC.

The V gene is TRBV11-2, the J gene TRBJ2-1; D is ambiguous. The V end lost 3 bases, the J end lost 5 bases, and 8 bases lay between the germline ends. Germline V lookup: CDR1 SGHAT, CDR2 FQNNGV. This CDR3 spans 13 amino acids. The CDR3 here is CASSFVRDNEQFF. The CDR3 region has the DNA TGTGCCAGCAGCTTCGTCCGTGACAATGAGCAGTTCTTC.

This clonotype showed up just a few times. This chain's CDR3 is CASSEGRGNQPQHF. The CDR3 bases are TGTGCCAGCAGTGAAGGTAGGGGCAATCAGCCCCAGCATTTT. V gene TRBV6-1 combines with J gene TRBJ1-5, with D unclear. The germline CDR1 and CDR2 sequences are MNHNS and SASEGT. V lost 1 base to trimming and J lost 2 bases, with 6 bases between them. The length of the CDR3 is 14 residues.

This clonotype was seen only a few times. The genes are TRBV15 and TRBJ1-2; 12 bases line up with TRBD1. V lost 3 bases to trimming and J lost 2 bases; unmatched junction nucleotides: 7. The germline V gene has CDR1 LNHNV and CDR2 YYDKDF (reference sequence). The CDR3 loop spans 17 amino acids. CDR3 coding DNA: TGTGCCACCAGCAGCCGGGACAGGGGGCGCCTCAACTATGGCTACACCTTC. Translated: CATSSRDRGRLNYGYTF.

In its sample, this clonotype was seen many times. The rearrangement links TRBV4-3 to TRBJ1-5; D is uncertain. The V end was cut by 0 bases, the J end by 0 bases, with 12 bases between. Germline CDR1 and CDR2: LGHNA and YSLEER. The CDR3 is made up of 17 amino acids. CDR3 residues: CASSQDFSQLSNQPQHF. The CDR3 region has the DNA TGCGCCAGCAGCCAAGATTTTAGCCAGCTTAGCAATCAGCCCCAGCATTTT.